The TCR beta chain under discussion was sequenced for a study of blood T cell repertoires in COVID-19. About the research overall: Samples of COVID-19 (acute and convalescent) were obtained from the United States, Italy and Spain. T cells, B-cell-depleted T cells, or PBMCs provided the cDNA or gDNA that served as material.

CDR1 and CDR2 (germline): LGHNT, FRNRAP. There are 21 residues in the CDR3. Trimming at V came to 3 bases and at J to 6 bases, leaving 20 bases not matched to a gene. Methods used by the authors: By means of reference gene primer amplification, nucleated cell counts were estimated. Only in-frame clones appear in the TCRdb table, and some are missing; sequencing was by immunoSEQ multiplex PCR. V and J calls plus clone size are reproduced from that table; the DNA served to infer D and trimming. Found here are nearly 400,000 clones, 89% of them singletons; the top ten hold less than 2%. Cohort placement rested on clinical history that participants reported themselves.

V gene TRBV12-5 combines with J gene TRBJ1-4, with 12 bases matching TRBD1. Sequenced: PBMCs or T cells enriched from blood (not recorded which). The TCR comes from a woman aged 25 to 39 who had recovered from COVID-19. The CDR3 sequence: CASGFQLPGQGARIGDEKLFF. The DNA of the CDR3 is TGTGCTAGTGGTTTCCAGTTACCGGGACAGGGGGCGCGGATTGGTGATGAAAAACTGTTTTTT.